Shown below are 20 T cell receptor beta chains from a single sample sequenced in a study of blood T cell repertoires in COVID-19. Clones were sequenced by immunoSEQ multiplex PCR, and TCRdb holds only the in-frame ones, with some missing. The sample records roughly 30,000 clones, 93% being singletons. Material: peripheral blood. All receptors derive from a human donor in a cohort sampled during active COVID-19.

The chain couples TRBV4-2 to TRBJ2-7; 7 bases are a match to TRBD1. There are 15 residues in the CDR3. In germline, CDR1 is LGHNA, CDR2 YNFKEQ. The J segment lost 5 bases and the V segment lost 1 base, leaving 8 bases of the junction unmatched. The CDR3: CASSQGTGDNNEQYF. CDR3 sequence (DNA): TGTGCCAGCAGCCAAGGAACAGGGGATAACAACGAGCAGTACTTC.

This chain joins TRBV4-2 and TRBJ2-2, with TRBD2 identical over 8 bases. The trim removed 3 bases at V and 0 bases at J, leaving 9 bases unmatched. Germline V gives CDR1 LGHNA, CDR2 YNFKEQ. The CDR3 has 18 residues. This CDR3 reads CASSQRPSGQTNTGELFF. Written as DNA, the CDR3 is TGTGCCAGCAGCCAGCGGCCTAGCGGGCAAACGAACACCGGGGAGCTGTTTTTT.

DNA of the CDR3: TGTGCCAGCAGTGATGGGGGCCTAGCCTATGGCTACACCTTC. Translating it yields CASSDGGLAYGYTF. This chain joins TRBV25-1 and TRBJ1-2; D perhaps matches TRBD1 (6 bases). This CDR3 contains 14 residues. In germline, CDR1 is MGHDK, CDR2 SYGVNS. Trimming removed 3 bases from V and 4 bases from J, with 12 bases in between.

The chain uses TRBV21-1 and TRBJ2-7; the D call TRBD2 from the table was never checked on the DNA. TRBV21-1 is listed as a pseudogene. The CDR3 extends over 17 amino acids. The CDR3 coding sequence is TGTGCCAGCAGCAAATCGCCGACTAGACATTCCTCCTACGAGCAGTACTTC. Protein sequence: CASSKSPTRHSSYEQYF.

The chain links TRBV19 to TRBJ2-7; TRBD2 matches 7 bases. From germline, CDR1 is LNHDA and CDR2 SQIVND (reference sequence). The length of the CDR3 is 14 residues. J lost 6 bases, V lost 7 bases, and 12 bases had no gene match. The CDR3 spells CASTPTSRLREQYF. The CDR3 coding sequence is TGTGCCAGTACTCCGACTAGCAGGCTACGCGAGCAGTACTTC.

CDR3 DNA: TGTGCCAGCAGCTCCGACACAGGGATCTCCTACGAGCAGTACTTC. It specifies CASSSDTGISYEQYF. The chain carries TRBV7-2 and TRBJ2-7; the D gene is possibly TRBD1 (6 bases). V lost 4 bases and J 0 bases, leaving 13 bases between the germline ends. From germline, CDR1 is SGHTA and CDR2 FQGNSA. This CDR3 region has 15 residues.

The V gene is TRBV27, the J gene TRBJ2-1; D is perhaps TRBD1 (6 bases). Germline values: CDR1 MNHEY, CDR2 SMNVEV (reference sequence). V was pared by 5 bases and J by 7 bases, with 15 bases between. The CDR3 totals 14 residues. In DNA form, the CDR3 reads TGTGCCAGCAGTCCCATTAACAGGGAAAATGAGCAGTTCTTC. Its protein product is CASSPINRENEQFF.

The chain combines TRBV7-9 with TRBJ2-1; possibly TRBD1 for D (6 bases). Germline V CDR1 and CDR2: SEHNR, FQNEAQ (reference sequence). V lost 3 bases, J lost 7 bases, and 22 bases lay in between. CDR3 length equals 17 residues. Written as DNA, the CDR3 is TGTGCCAGCAGCTTGGACATACAGGGAAGACATTTAAATGAGCAGTTCTTC. Protein product: CASSLDIQGRHLNEQFF.

The genes are TRBV3-1 (or the pseudogene TRBV3-2) and TRBJ2-5, with TRBD1 matching 7 bases. V trimming: 4 bases; J trimming: 4 bases; junction bases outside the gene matches: 12. The CDR3 is made up of 16 amino acids. Germline CDR1 is LGHDT and CDR2 is YNNKEL (reference sequence). The CDR3 protein is CASSPAPIQGRETQYF. CDR3 DNA: TGTGCCAGCAGCCCAGCCCCGATACAGGGGCGAGAGACCCAGTACTTC.

V usage is TRBV3-1 (or the pseudogene TRBV3-2) and J usage is TRBJ2-2; D not certain. Trimming took off 0 bases at V and 8 bases at J, with 10 bases between the two ends. Per germline, CDR1 LGHDT and CDR2 YNNKEL (reference sequence). The CDR3 has 14 amino acids. The chain's CDR3 is CASSQDKRPGELFF. CDR3 bases: TGTGCCAGCAGCCAAGATAAGCGTCCAGGGGAGCTGTTTTTT.

V gene TRBV25-1 combines with J gene TRBJ2-1, with TRBD2 matching 13 bases. The CDR3 totals 18 residues. Trimming at V came to 2 bases and at J to 2 bases, leaving 6 bases not matched to a gene. Looked up from germline, CDR1 is MGHDK and CDR2 is SYGVNS. CDR3 bases: TGTGCCAGCAGTGAAATAACTAGCGGGAGGGTCGCCTACAATGAGCAGTTCTTC. This gives the protein CASSEITSGRVAYNEQFF.

The chain uses TRBV3-1 (or the pseudogene TRBV3-2) and TRBJ1-6, with a possible D match to TRBD1 (6 bases). From germline, CDR1 is LGHDT and CDR2 YNNKEL (reference sequence). Trimming took off 4 bases at V and 0 bases at J, with 10 bases between the two ends. This CDR3 has 16 amino acids. The CDR3 DNA follows: TGTGCCAGCAGCCCTGACAGGTTCTCCTATAATTCACCCCTCCACTTT. Encoded protein: CASSPDRFSYNSPLHF.

This chain uses TRBV7-9 with TRBJ1-5; 8 positions agree with TRBD1. This CDR3 region has 15 residues. CDR1 is SEHNR and CDR2 is FQNEAQ in the germline V gene (reference sequence). J lost 2 bases, V lost 5 bases, and 5 bases had no gene match. The CDR3 region has the DNA TGTGCCAGCAGCCGAGGACAGGGCGGCAATCAGCCCCAGCATTTT. Amino acid sequence: CASSRGQGGNQPQHF.

The rearrangement uses TRBV5-1 and TRBJ2-1, with a weak D call TRBD1 (6 bases). CDR1 is SGHRS, CDR2 YFSETQ, per germline. The CDR3 length is 17 residues. V was cut by 0 bases and J by 0 bases, with 13 bases left in between. This chain's CDR3 is CASSLGEGTSSYNEQFF. Here the CDR3 DNA reads TGCGCCAGCAGCTTGGGCGAGGGGACATCCTCCTACAATGAGCAGTTCTTC.

This clone was recorded only once. For the CDR3, the DNA is TGTGCCTGGAGAGTTACCCCAGACAATACGCAGTATTTT. Encoded protein: CAWRVTPDNTQYF. The chain recombines TRBV30 with TRBJ2-3; D is uncertain. This CDR3 is 13 amino acids long. The germline V gene encodes CDR1 GTSNPN and CDR2 SVGIG (reference sequence). The germline V and J ends were trimmed by 3 bases and 7 bases, with 14 bases remaining between them.

This clone showed up just once. The gene calls are TRBV15 and TRBJ2-3; unclear D gene. Trimming left V 4 bases short and J 6 bases short, with 8 bases between. Looked up from germline, CDR1 is LNHNV and CDR2 is YYDKDF (reference sequence). The length of the CDR3 is 12 residues. CDR3 coding DNA: TGTGCCACCAGCATATCGGTCGATACGCAGTATTTT. Encoded protein: CATSISVDTQYF.

This chain uses TRBV4-1 with TRBJ2-1; 8 bases align to TRBD2. Trimming cost V 2 bases and J 3 bases; bases outside gene matches: 9. This CDR3 spans 17 amino acids. Germline lookup yields CDR1 MGHRA and CDR2 YSYEKL. CDR3 residues: CASSQLPSGSIYNEQFF. The CDR3 DNA is TGCGCCAGCAGCCAACTGCCCAGCGGGAGTATCTACAATGAGCAGTTCTTC.

V gene TRBV5-6 combines with J gene TRBJ2-7, with 7 bases aligning to TRBD1. This CDR3 has 12 residues. Germline CDR1 is SGHDT and CDR2 is YYEEEE. J lost 3 bases, V lost 4 bases, and 1 base had no gene match. CDR3 amino acids: CASSRDSYEQYF. The CDR3 nucleotides are TGTGCCAGCAGCCGGGACAGCTACGAGCAGTACTTC.

V is TRBV28 and J is TRBJ2-5; 9 nucleotides agree with TRBD1. Germline V gene sequence: CDR1 MDHEN, CDR2 SYDVKM. Trimming cost V 3 bases and J 2 bases; bases outside gene matches: 16. The CDR3 length is 19 residues. The CDR3 sequence: CASSFFGRTQGAPQETQYF. The CDR3 bases are TGTGCCAGCAGTTTCTTCGGTCGGACACAGGGGGCACCTCAAGAGACCCAGTACTTC.

The count of this clone is one. The chain links TRBV4-2 to TRBJ1-4; 7 bases fit TRBD1. The germline V gene encodes CDR1 LGHNA and CDR2 YNFKEQ. The V gene end was trimmed by 5 bases and the J gene end by 4 bases; junction bases not matched to a gene: 7. This CDR3 has 15 amino acids. The CDR3: CASSSHRGGNEKLFF. CDR3 coding DNA: TGTGCCAGCAGCTCGCACAGGGGAGGTAATGAAAAACTGTTTTTT.